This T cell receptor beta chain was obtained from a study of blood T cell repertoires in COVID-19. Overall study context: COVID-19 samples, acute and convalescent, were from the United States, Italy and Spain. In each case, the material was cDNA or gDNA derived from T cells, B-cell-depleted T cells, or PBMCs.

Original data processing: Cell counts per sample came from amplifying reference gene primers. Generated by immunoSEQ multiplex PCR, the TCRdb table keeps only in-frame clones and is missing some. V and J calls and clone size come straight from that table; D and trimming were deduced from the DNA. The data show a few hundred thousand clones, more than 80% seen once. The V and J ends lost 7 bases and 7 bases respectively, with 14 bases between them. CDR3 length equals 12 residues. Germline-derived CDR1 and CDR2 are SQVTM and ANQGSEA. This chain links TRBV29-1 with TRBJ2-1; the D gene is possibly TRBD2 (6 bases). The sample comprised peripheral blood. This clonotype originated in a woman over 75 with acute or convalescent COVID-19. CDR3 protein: CSARLGPNEQFF. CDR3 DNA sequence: TGCAGCGCCCGACTAGGTCCTAATGAGCAGTTCTTC.